These 32 T cell receptor beta chains were all obtained from the same sample, sequenced in a study of identical twins. Each CDR3 protein is one row after TCRdb ran MiXCR on the 5' RACE reads. The sample shows 400,000 or so distinct CDR3 sequences, approximately 9.1% of them seen only once. The sample comprised naive T cells sorted from blood. The source of these receptors is a woman in her forties or fifties in good health.

The J gene is TRBJ2-1, the V gene TRBV4-1; 11 nucleotides match TRBD2. This CDR3 is 16 amino acids long. Germline CDR1 reads MGHRA; CDR2 reads YSYEKL. With V trimmed by 6 bases and J by 7 bases, 11 bases remained unmatched. The CDR3 DNA sequence: TGCGCCAGCAGTTCTCCTGTGGGACTAGCGGTAAATGAGCAGTTCTTC. This codes for CASSSPVGLAVNEQFF.

This clonotype was counted a few times. The genes are TRBV11-2 and TRBJ2-1, with D uncertain. CDR3 length: 14 residues. V was shortened by 0 bases and J by 9 bases, with 12 bases between the two germline ends. In germline, CDR1 is SGHAT, CDR2 FQNNGV. The CDR3 DNA sequence: TGTGCCAGCAGCTTAGACAGTGCAGGAGTTGAGCAGTTCTTC. Translating it yields CASSLDSAGVEQFF.

Here the CDR3 DNA reads TGTGCCAGCAGGTCTAGTACTAGCGGGGAGGGTTATGAGCAGTTCTTC. The encoded protein is CASRSSTSGEGYEQFF. V gene TRBV12-3 or TRBV12-4 combines with J gene TRBJ2-1; 10 bases match TRBD2. This CDR3 is 16 amino acids long. J was trimmed by 8 bases and V by 6 bases; bases with no gene match: 13.

J is TRBJ2-7 and V is TRBV5-1, with 9 bases aligning to TRBD1. The CDR3 runs 16 residues. In germline, CDR1 is SGHRS, CDR2 YFSETQ. After removal of 4 bases from V and 4 bases from J, the junction contained 12 bases not matched to a gene. The CDR3 reads CASSPNWDRVEYEQYF. The CDR3, as DNA: TGCGCCAGCAGCCCTAACTGGGACAGGGTTGAATACGAGCAGTACTTC.

This clonotype was seen a few times. CDR3 sequence reads: CASSSRIDNEQFF. DNA for the CDR3: TGCGCCAGCAGCTCGCGGATAGACAATGAGCAGTTCTTC. The gene calls are TRBV5-1 and TRBJ2-1; D not resolved. Germline lookup yields CDR1 SGHRS and CDR2 YFSETQ. V gave up 3 bases and J gave up 5 bases, with 9 bases separating them. The CDR3 is 13 residues long.

The table lists this clonotype with a few counts. An end of the junction differs from the germline gene, which may be a read error. The chain couples TRBV27 to TRBJ2-5, with TRBD1 as a possible D gene (6 bases). This CDR3 region has 14 residues. Germline CDR1 MNHEY, CDR2 SMNVEV (reference sequence). DNA of the CDR3: TGTGCCAGCAGCCCAAACCAACCTACAGGCGCAGGGGACTTC. Its protein is CASSPNQPTGAGDF.

The chain joins TRBV12-5 to TRBJ2-1; TRBD2 aligns across 10 bases. The V gene end was trimmed by 4 bases and the J gene end by 4 bases; junction bases not matched to a gene: 7. There are 16 residues in the CDR3. Looked up from germline, CDR1 is LGHNT and CDR2 is FRNRAP. In DNA, the CDR3 is TGTGCTAGTGGTTACACCGGGACTAGCGTGTACAATGAGCAGTTCTTC. Encoded protein: CASGYTGTSVYNEQFF.

This clonotype was seen more than once but under ten times. The chain couples TRBV6-5 to TRBJ2-7; D gene ambiguous. The CDR3 consists of 13 residues. Germline V gene data show CDR1 as MNHEY and CDR2 as SVGAGI. Trimming shortened V by 6 bases and J by 2 bases, and 11 bases separated the two germline ends. The CDR3 here is CASRPTEAYEQYF. The DNA of the CDR3 is TGTGCCAGCAGGCCAACAGAGGCCTACGAGCAGTACTTC.

This clonotype was counted between two and nine times. The rearrangement uses TRBV11-2 and TRBJ2-5, with 8 positions matching TRBD1. The trim removed 1 base at V and 3 bases at J, leaving 13 bases unmatched. The V gene's germline CDR1 is SGHAT and CDR2 FQNNGV. The CDR3 extends over 18 amino acids. CDR3 coding DNA: TGTGCCAGCAGCTTAGGGCCAATGGGGGACAGGCGGAAAGAGACCCAGTACTTC. Translating it yields CASSLGPMGDRRKETQYF. The variable domain in full, with the rest retrieved from reference TRBV11-2 and TRBJ2-5, is EAGVAQSPRYKIIEKRQSVAFWCNPISGHATLYWYQQILGQGPKLLIQFQNNGVVDDSQLPKDRFSAERLKGVDSTLKIQPAKLEDSAVYLCASSLGPMGDRRKETQYFGPGTRLLVL.

The sample holds many counts of this clonotype. The chain recombines TRBV29-1 with TRBJ2-6, with D perhaps matching TRBD2 (5 bases). The germline V gene encodes CDR1 SQVTM and CDR2 ANQGSEA. The CDR3 is 12 residues long. V lost 4 bases, J lost 11 bases, and 12 bases lay in between. CDR3 DNA sequence: TGCAGCGTTGTTACAGCCGGGGACGTCCTGACTTTC. Translation: CSVVTAGDVLTF.

The sample holds a few counts of this clonotype. The chain is built from TRBV11-2 and TRBJ2-1; 8 bases map to TRBD2. The CDR3 loop spans 16 amino acids. V trimming: 3 bases; J trimming: 5 bases; junction bases outside the gene matches: 9. Germline assignment: CDR1 SGHAT and CDR2 FQNNGV. The CDR3 loop reads CASSFQGGRINNEQFF. In DNA form, the CDR3 reads TGTGCCAGCAGCTTCCAAGGCGGGAGGATCAACAATGAGCAGTTCTTC.

Remarks on this clonotype: The junction departs from the called germline gene at one end, perhaps through a read error. In nucleotides, the CDR3 is TGTGCCAGCAGATTAGCGGAGCAAGAGACCCAGTACTTC. Translating gives CASRLAEQETQYF. The rearrangement links TRBV12-3 or TRBV12-4 to TRBJ2-5, with D tentatively TRBD2 (6 bases). The CDR3 extends over 13 amino acids.

The chain joins TRBV20-1 to TRBJ2-3, with D unclear. There are 16 residues in the CDR3. The ends were cut back, 2 bases at V and 3 bases at J, with 18 bases in the middle. In germline, CDR1 is DFQATT, CDR2 SNEGSKA (reference sequence). As DNA, the CDR3 is TGCAGTGCTAGAAGTCCGTCCGGTTTAAGGACAGATACGCAGTATTTT. Its protein product is CSARSPSGLRTDTQYF.

This clonotype has at least ten counts. V gene TRBV7-8 combines with J gene TRBJ2-5; D remains unclear. The CDR3 has 15 residues. V dropped 5 bases and J dropped 2 bases, with 15 bases sitting between them. Germline CDR1 reads SGHVS; CDR2 reads FQNEAQ. The CDR3 sequence: CASSPSVRRQETQYF. The CDR3 DNA is TGTGCCAGCAGCCCCAGCGTTAGGAGACAAGAGACCCAGTACTTC.

This clonotype was recorded a few times. This chain links TRBV21-1 with TRBJ2-7; the tabulated D call, TRBD2, remains unverified against the DNA. TRBV21-1 is labeled a pseudogene. CDR3 length equals 18 residues. The CDR3 region has the DNA TGTGCCAGCAGCAAAACGGGCGAGCTAGCGGGAGATCCGTACGAGCAGTACGTC. It yields the protein CASSKTGELAGDPYEQYV.

V is TRBV4-1 and J is TRBJ2-1; D call uncertain. This CDR3 has 13 amino acids. V was clipped by 2 bases and J by 5 bases, with 7 bases between them. The germline V gene encodes CDR1 MGHRA and CDR2 YSYEKL. Here the CDR3 DNA reads TGCGCCAGCAGCCAACCACTGAACAATGAGCAGTTCTTC. As protein: CASSQPLNNEQFF.

The V call is TRBV12-3 or TRBV12-4, the J call TRBJ2-1; 11 bases agree with TRBD2. The ends lost 6 bases at V and 8 bases at J; junction bases unmatched: 18. The CDR3 length is 18 residues. CDR3 amino acids: CASSRTSGWSRSGDEQFF. The CDR3 DNA reads as TGTGCCAGCAGCCGGACTAGCGGGTGGTCTAGGTCCGGTGATGAGCAGTTCTTC.

The chain is built from TRBV12-3 or TRBV12-4 and TRBJ2-1, with no clear D. CDR3 length equals 16 residues. V was trimmed by 5 bases and J by 5 bases, leaving 19 bases between them. CDR3 loop: CASSPPRDQANNEQFF. CDR3 DNA sequence: TGTGCCAGCAGTCCCCCCCGCGACCAAGCCAACAATGAGCAGTTCTTC.

This clonotype was detected a few times. The chain couples TRBV7-9 to TRBJ2-3; tentatively, D is TRBD2 (5 bases). Trimming cost V 4 bases and J 2 bases, with 16 bases left between them. CDR1 SEHNR and CDR2 FQNEAQ come from the germline V gene (reference sequence). The CDR3 covers 16 residues. CDR3: CASSSPRERPTDTQYF. The CDR3 DNA reads TGTGCCAGCAGCTCCCCGAGGGAGCGGCCCACAGATACGCAGTATTTT.

This clonotype was seen more than once but under ten times. This sequence joins TRBV9 and TRBJ2-1; TRBD2 agrees at 10 bases. CDR3 length: 17 residues. Germline CDR1 reads SGDLS; CDR2 reads YYNGEE. The V and J ends lost 2 bases and 6 bases, in that order; junction bases with no gene match: 11. The CDR3 bases are TGTGCCAGCAGCGTTGACCTAGCGGGAGCGGTTCTCAATGAGCAGTTCTTC. Amino acids: CASSVDLAGAVLNEQFF.

This clonotype has a handful of counts. The chain employs TRBV19 and TRBJ2-1, with TRBD2 matching over 13 bases. Trimming cost V 5 bases and J 9 bases; bases outside gene matches: 7. The CDR3 has 15 residues. The germline gives CDR1 LNHDA, CDR2 SQIVND (reference sequence). The CDR3 region has the DNA TGTGCCAGTAGTGGACAAGGACTAGCGGGAGCTGAGCAGTTCTTC. Translated, it gives CASSGQGLAGAEQFF.

The chain has TRBV7-6 and TRBJ2-1; D is undetermined. V shed 5 bases and J shed 9 bases, with 11 bases lying between them. Germline lookup yields CDR1 SGHVS and CDR2 FNYEAQ. The CDR3 consists of 12 residues. Here the CDR3 DNA reads TGTGCCAGCAGCCTAATATACGGTGAGCAGTTCTTC. Translation gives CASSLIYGEQFF.

The rearrangement uses TRBV29-1 and TRBJ2-1; no firm D call. Germline V gives CDR1 SQVTM, CDR2 ANQGSEA. The CDR3 covers 12 residues. Trimming pared 5 bases from V and 6 bases from J, leaving 11 bases between. The CDR3 spells CSVTPTPNEQFF. DNA of the CDR3: TGCAGCGTTACCCCGACCCCCAATGAGCAGTTCTTC.

This clonotype was observed a few times. The V and J genes are TRBV5-4 and TRBJ2-1, with a possible D match to TRBD1 (5 bases). Germline V gene lookup returns CDR1 SGHNT and CDR2 YYREEE (reference sequence). V was shortened by 0 bases and J by 6 bases, with 13 bases between the two germline ends. This CDR3 comprises 15 residues. CDR3 in DNA: TGTGCCAGCAGCTTGGTGGCAGGGCCTCGCAATGAGCAGTTCTTC. Protein sequence: CASSLVAGPRNEQFF.

This clonotype turned up a few times. V usage is TRBV5-1 and J usage is TRBJ1-4, with no clear D. The CDR3 has 15 amino acids. Trimming shortened V by 1 base and J by 6 bases, and 13 bases separated the two germline ends. Germline V lookup: CDR1 SGHRS, CDR2 YFSETQ. DNA of the CDR3: TGCGCCAGCAGCTTGATACTAGGCTGGGATGAAAAACTGTTTTTT. It is translated as CASSLILGWDEKLFF.

This clonotype was counted between two and nine times. The chain links TRBV6-1 to TRBJ2-1, with 7 bases fitting TRBD1. Trimming removed 6 bases from V and 7 bases from J; junction bases left unmatched: 9. Germline CDR1 reads MNHNS; CDR2 reads SASEGT. This CDR3 spans 14 amino acids. As DNA, the CDR3 is TGTGCCAGCAGGACCCTGACAGGGTCGAATGAGCAGTTCTTC. As protein: CASRTLTGSNEQFF.

This chain connects TRBV5-1 to TRBJ1-2; D is unresolved. The germline V gene encodes CDR1 SGHRS and CDR2 YFSETQ. V was pared by 2 bases and J by 0 bases, with 11 bases between. The CDR3 loop spans 15 amino acids. In DNA, the CDR3 is TGCGCCAGCAGCTTAGGTACCGAAGCTAACTATGGCTACACCTTC. Its translation: CASSLGTEANYGYTF.

The gene calls are TRBV19 and TRBJ2-1; possibly TRBD1 for D (5 bases). Germline CDR1 LNHDA, CDR2 SQIVND (reference sequence). This CDR3 has 18 residues. Trimming shortened V by 4 bases and J by 0 bases, and 19 bases separated the two germline ends. CDR3 residues: CASSTAQGIPISYNEQFF. The CDR3 bases are TGTGCCAGTAGTACCGCCCAGGGTATCCCTATCTCCTACAATGAGCAGTTCTTC.

This clonotype was seen a handful of times. The V and J genes are TRBV10-3 and TRBJ2-7; 11 bases are shared with TRBD2. Germline CDR1 ENHRY, CDR2 SYGVKD. CDR3 length equals 15 residues. The ends lost 4 bases at V and 2 bases at J; junction bases unmatched: 4. CDR3 DNA sequence: TGTGCCATCAGTGCAACTAGCGGGGGAACCTACGAGCAGTACGTC. This translates into CAISATSGGTYEQYV.

The CDR3 DNA follows: TGCACCAGCAGCCTTCCGGCCCCGGAGGCCTACAATGAGCAGTTCTTC. Amino acids: CTSSLPAPEAYNEQFF. V and J are TRBV1 and TRBJ2-1; the D call in the table, TRBD1, was not verified against the DNA. TRBV1 has pseudogene status. This CDR3 has 16 amino acids.

The rearrangement links TRBV25-1 to TRBJ2-3; D call uncertain. The CDR3 has 15 residues. Looked up from germline, CDR1 is MGHDK and CDR2 is SYGVNS. V was cut by 2 bases and J by 3 bases, with 12 bases left in between. The CDR3 protein is CASSEVGQWTDTQYF. In nucleotides, the CDR3 is TGTGCCAGCAGTGAAGTAGGGCAGTGGACAGATACGCAGTATTTT.

The chain combines TRBV30 with TRBJ1-1; tentatively, D is TRBD1 (6 bases). The germline gives CDR1 GTSNPN, CDR2 SVGIG (reference sequence). This CDR3 is 11 amino acids long. With 5 bases removed from V and 6 bases from J, the gap between germline ends came to 10 bases. CDR3 in DNA: TGTGCCTGGTGGGGGGCCGCTGAAGCTTTCTTT. Translating gives CAWWGAAEAFF.